Following are 24 T cell receptor beta chains from one sample sequenced in a study of STAT3 mutations in large granular lymphocyte leukemia. Study-wide points: Every T-cell large granular lymphocyte leukemia patient had at least one immunodominant TCR beta clonotype.

These receptors have no identified antigens. Here immunoSEQ multiplex PCR was the method, and the copy in TCRdb shows in-frame clones only, minus some. There are approximately 4,500 clones in the sample; approximately 82% occur only once, and about three quarters lies in the top ten. The sequencing input was peripheral blood mononuclear cells. Receptor source: a man in his forties or fifties with T-cell large granular lymphocyte leukemia. Some clones in this sample may be carry-over from other donors' samples.

The chain uses TRBV5-1 and TRBJ2-7; 7 bases fit TRBD1. The CDR3 is 14 amino acids. From germline, CDR1 is SGHRS and CDR2 YFSETQ. After removal of 4 bases from V and 2 bases from J, the junction contained 6 bases not matched to a gene. This CDR3 reads CASSKGTAAYEQYF. In nucleotides, the CDR3 is TGCGCCAGCAGCAAGGGGACAGCAGCCTACGAGCAGTACTTC.

The rearrangement joins TRBV18 to TRBJ2-5, with no clear D. The CDR3 length is 11 residues. Trimming pared 3 bases from V and 1 base from J, leaving 0 bases between. CDR1 KGHSH and CDR2 LQKENI come from the germline V gene. DNA for the CDR3: TGTGCCAGCTCACCCCAAGAGACCCAGTACTTC. Amino acid sequence: CASSPQETQYF.

The chain joins TRBV18 to TRBJ2-2, with D possibly TRBD1 on 5 matching bases. Trimming pared 6 bases from V and 4 bases from J, leaving 9 bases between. This CDR3 spans 13 amino acids. Germline CDR1 is KGHSH and CDR2 is LQKENI. The CDR3 reads CASSQGTTGELFF. For the CDR3, the DNA is TGTGCCAGCTCCCAGGGAACCACCGGGGAGCTGTTTTTT.

The rearrangement uses TRBV6-6 and TRBJ2-1; TRBD1 or TRBD2 may be the D gene (5 bases each). CDR1 and CDR2 (germline): MNHNY, SVGAGI (reference sequence). The CDR3 is 15 amino acids. The V and J ends lost 0 bases and 10 bases respectively, with 16 bases between them. The CDR3 DNA follows: TGTGCCAGCAGTTACTCGGAATGGTCCGGGGACGAGCAGTTCTTC. Translating gives CASSYSEWSGDEQFF.

The chain links TRBV19 to TRBJ2-7, with D maybe TRBD2 (6 bases). V was shortened by 5 bases and J by 3 bases, with 11 bases between the two germline ends. The CDR3 has 13 amino acids. CDR1 and CDR2 (germline): LNHDA, SQIVND (reference sequence). CDR3 sequence reads: CASSSSRGYEQYF. The CDR3 nucleotides read TGTGCCAGTAGTTCCTCGCGGGGCTACGAGCAGTACTTC. Supplemented by reference TRBV19 and TRBJ2-7, the full variable domain reads DGGITQSPKYLFRKEGQNVTLSCEQNLNHDAMYWYRQDPGQGLRLIYYSQIVNDFQKGDIAEGYSVSREKKESFPLTVTSAQKNPTAFYLCASSSSRGYEQYFGPGTRLTVT.

The chain combines TRBV6-5 with TRBJ2-7; a possible D gene is TRBD1 (6 bases). The CDR3 has 15 residues. The V gene lost 4 bases and the J gene lost 4 bases, with 17 bases spanning the gap. The V gene's germline CDR1 is MNHEY and CDR2 SVGAGI. CDR3 loop: CASSSGRGGWYEQYF. CDR3 bases: TGTGCCAGCAGTTCGGGGCGTGGGGGCTGGTACGAGCAGTACTTC.

The rearrangement links TRBV11-2 to TRBJ2-7, with 7 bases aligning to TRBD1. V lost 5 bases, J lost 4 bases, and 20 bases stayed unmatched. In germline, CDR1 is SGHAT, CDR2 FQNNGV. CDR3 size: 18 residues. CDR3 amino acids: CASSLAFVPVGGLYEQYF. The CDR3 DNA reads TGTGCCAGCAGCCTAGCCTTTGTACCGGTAGGGGGCCTTTACGAGCAGTACTTC.

V and J are TRBV5-1 and TRBJ2-5; D call uncertain. V lost 5 bases and J 1 base, leaving 15 bases between the germline ends. This CDR3 is built from 15 residues. CDR1 and CDR2 (germline): SGHRS, YFSETQ. CDR3 residues: CASRPLVGGQETQYF. The CDR3 nucleotides read TGCGCCAGCAGACCCCTAGTGGGTGGCCAAGAGACCCAGTACTTC.

Only a few counts were recorded for this clone. The rearrangement links TRBV27 to TRBJ2-3; no reliable D call. CDR1 and CDR2 (germline): MNHEY, SMNVEV (reference sequence). V shed 5 bases and J shed 5 bases, with 11 bases lying between them. This CDR3 is built from 13 residues. CDR3 DNA: TGTGCCAGCAGTCCCACGGTTGAAGATACGCAGTATTTT. It specifies CASSPTVEDTQYF.

V is TRBV13 and J is TRBJ1-5; unclear D gene. With 5 bases removed from V and 2 bases from J, the gap between germline ends came to 10 bases. The V gene's germline CDR1 is PRHDT and CDR2 FYEKMQ (reference sequence). The length of the CDR3 is 14 residues. CDR3 sequence reads: CASSLAGGNQPQHF. The DNA for the CDR3 is TGTGCCAGCAGCCTGGCGGGAGGCAATCAGCCCCAGCATTTT.

In its sample, this clone was seen once. The J gene is TRBJ2-2, the V gene TRBV7-9; no firm D call. The CDR3 runs 12 residues. V lost 3 bases and J lost 7, with 6 bases in between. Germline assignment: CDR1 SEHNR and CDR2 FQNEAQ (reference sequence). Here the CDR3 DNA reads TGTGCCAGCAGCTTGGGGAACGGGGAGCTGTTTTTT. As protein: CASSLGNGELFF.

The V gene is TRBV5-4, the J gene TRBJ2-7, with 7 bases that match TRBD1. Germline V CDR1 and CDR2: SGHNT, YYREEE (reference sequence). Germline trimming cut 2 bases from V and 3 bases from J; bases unmatched to any gene: 8. This CDR3 contains 15 residues. The CDR3 here is CASSFLGQVVYEQYF. CDR3 DNA sequence: TGTGCCAGCAGCTTCCTTGGACAGGTAGTCTACGAGCAGTACTTC.

This chain uses TRBV6-5 with TRBJ2-7; TRBD1 aligns across 7 bases. The V gene end was trimmed by 2 bases and the J gene end by 0 bases; junction bases not matched to a gene: 4. CDR3 size: 15 residues. Germline-derived CDR1 and CDR2 are MNHEY and SVGAGI. CDR3 sequence: CASSYGWDSSYEQYF. In nucleotides, the CDR3 is TGTGCCAGCAGTTACGGATGGGACAGCTCCTACGAGCAGTACTTC.

The J gene is TRBJ2-3, the V gene TRBV5-1; the match to TRBD1 covers 8 bases. Unmatched junction bases numbered 9, after V lost 4 bases and J lost 2 bases. This CDR3 has 16 amino acids. The germline V gene has CDR1 SGHRS and CDR2 YFSETQ. The CDR3 reads CASSRQGAETTDTQYF. CDR3 sequence (DNA): TGCGCCAGCAGCCGTCAGGGGGCCGAAACCACAGATACGCAGTATTTT.

This clone was seen a handful of times. V is TRBV6-1 and J is TRBJ2-7; 8 positions match TRBD2. The CDR3 runs to 14 residues. V trimming: 2 bases; J trimming: 5 bases; junction bases outside the gene matches: 5. Looked up from germline, CDR1 is MNHNS and CDR2 is SASEGT. CDR3 DNA sequence: TGTGCCAGCAGTGAAAGCGGGGGCCCCAACGAGCAGTACTTC. Its protein product is CASSESGGPNEQYF.

This chain joins TRBV9 and TRBJ1-2; the match to TRBD1 covers 8 bases. Germline V gene lookup returns CDR1 SGDLS and CDR2 YYNGEE. The CDR3 runs to 15 residues. V lost 4 bases to trimming and J lost 2 bases; unmatched junction nucleotides: 7. CDR3 sequence: CASSTRDRSNYGYTF. DNA for the CDR3: TGTGCCAGCAGCACCCGGGACAGGAGCAACTATGGCTACACCTTC.

The chain is built from TRBV7-9 and TRBJ2-1, with a possible D match to TRBD1 (6 bases). The CDR3 runs 18 residues. The V and J ends lost 1 base and 3 bases respectively, with 19 bases between them. Germline CDR1 is SEHNR and CDR2 is FQNEAQ (reference sequence). DNA of the CDR3: TGTGCCAGCAGCTTAGGGACAGCCTTATCATCCTTCTACAATGAGCAGTTCTTC. The encoded protein is CASSLGTALSSFYNEQFF.

The CDR3 protein is CASSLSTGNSNQPQHF. CDR3 bases: TGTGCCAGCTCACTATCGACAGGGAATAGCAATCAGCCCCAGCATTTT. The chain uses TRBV18 and TRBJ1-5; 7 nucleotides align to TRBD1. After removal of 4 bases from V and 0 bases from J, the junction contained 6 bases not matched to a gene. The CDR3 extends over 16 amino acids. CDR1 is KGHSH, CDR2 LQKENI, per germline.

This chain uses TRBV5-5 with TRBJ2-7; the match to TRBD1 covers 8 bases. The CDR3 extends over 13 amino acids. Germline CDR1 and CDR2: SGHKS and YYEKEE (reference sequence). Trimming took 4 bases from V and 3 from J; bases not matched to a gene: 3. CDR3: CASSLTGGYEQYF. CDR3 DNA sequence: TGTGCCAGCAGCCTAACAGGGGGCTACGAGCAGTACTTC.

This chain uses TRBV7-6 with TRBJ2-7, with D perhaps matching TRBD1 (6 bases). In germline, CDR1 is SGHVS, CDR2 FNYEAQ. The V end was cut by 4 bases, the J end by 7 bases, with 8 bases between. This CDR3 comprises 11 residues. This CDR3 is CASSSTGEQYF. The DNA for the CDR3 is TGTGCCAGCAGCTCAACAGGGGAGCAGTACTTC. The full variable domain, rest sourced from reference TRBV7-6 and TRBJ2-7, is GAGVSQSPRYKVTKRGQDVALRCDPISGHVSLYWYRQALGQGPEFLTYFNYEAQQDKSGLPNDRFSAERPEGSISTLTIQRTEQRDSAMYRCASSSTGEQYFGPGTRLTVT.

In its sample, this clone was seen a few times. This sequence joins TRBV7-9 and TRBJ2-5, with TRBD1 as a possible D gene (7 bases). The CDR3 has 15 amino acids. The V gene's germline CDR1 is SEHNR and CDR2 FQNEAQ (reference sequence). Trimming removed 3 bases at V and 5 bases at J, with 16 bases between. CDR3 coding DNA: TGTGCCAGCAGCTTCAGACTAGAACAGGGGGAGACCCAGTACTTC. It yields the protein CASSFRLEQGETQYF.

The V and J genes are TRBV29-1 and TRBJ2-1, with 7 bases fitting TRBD1. V shed 4 bases and J 4 bases; nucleotides not matched to a gene: 7. The germline gives CDR1 SQVTM, CDR2 ANQGSEA. The CDR3 runs 14 residues. The CDR3 protein is CSVAGRGFYNEQFF. The CDR3 bases are TGCAGCGTTGCCGGCAGGGGGTTTTACAATGAGCAGTTCTTC.

This clone was seen only a few times. The CDR3 nucleotides are TGTGCCAGCAGCCCTCCGACTAGCGGGGGGGCCAATGAGCAGTTCTTC. It is translated as CASSPPTSGGANEQFF. The V call is TRBV7-9, the J call TRBJ2-1; 14 bases are a match to TRBD2. J gave up 6 bases and V 5 bases, and 6 bases lay outside the gene matches. The CDR3 totals 16 residues. Per germline, CDR1 SEHNR and CDR2 FQNEAQ (reference sequence).

The rearrangement uses TRBV23-1 and TRBJ1-2; TRBD1 is a possible D gene (6 bases). TRBV23-1 is sorted into the ORF group, with uncertain function. The V end lost 0 bases, the J end lost 5 bases, and 10 bases lay between the germline ends. The CDR3 runs to 14 residues. CDR3 DNA: TGCGCCAGCAGTCAATCGTCCCAGGGGTATGGCTACACCTTC. Its translation is CASSQSSQGYGYTF.